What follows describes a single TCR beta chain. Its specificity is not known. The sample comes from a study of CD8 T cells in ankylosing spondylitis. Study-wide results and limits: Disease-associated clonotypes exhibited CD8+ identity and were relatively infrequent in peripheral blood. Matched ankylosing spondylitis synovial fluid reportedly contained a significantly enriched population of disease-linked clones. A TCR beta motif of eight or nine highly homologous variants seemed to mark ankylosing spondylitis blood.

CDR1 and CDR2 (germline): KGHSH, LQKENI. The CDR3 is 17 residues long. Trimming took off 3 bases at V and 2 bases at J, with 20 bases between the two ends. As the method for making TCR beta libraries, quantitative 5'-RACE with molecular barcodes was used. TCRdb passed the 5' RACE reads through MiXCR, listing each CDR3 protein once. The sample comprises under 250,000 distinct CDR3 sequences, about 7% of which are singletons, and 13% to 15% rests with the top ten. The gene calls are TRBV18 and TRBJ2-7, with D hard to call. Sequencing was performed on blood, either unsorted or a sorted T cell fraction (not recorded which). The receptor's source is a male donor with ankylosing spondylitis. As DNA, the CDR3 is TGTGCCAGCTCACCTCTTCCGACGCGATCCTTCCCCTACGAGCAGTACTTC. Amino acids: CASSPLPTRSFPYEQYF.